This T cell receptor beta chain was captured in a study of cytomegalovirus exposure and HLA in healthy donors. The PCR employed 60 Vbeta primers together with 13 Jbeta primers. Measured with immunoSEQ multiplex PCR; TCRdb has only the in-frame clones, and not every one. The repertoire holds under 200,000 clones, with roughly 70% as singletons. The CDR3 spans 15 residues. The V gene lost 2 bases and the J gene lost 10 bases, with 21 bases spanning the gap. Germline loops: CDR1 SGDLS, CDR2 YYNGEE. The chain links TRBV9 to TRBJ1-1, with D possibly TRBD1 on 5 matching bases. The clonotype was recovered from a woman aged 25 to 39 in good health and CMV-seronegative. The sample taken for sequencing was PBMCs. CDR3 bases: TGTGCCAGCAGCGTCTCGGGCAGGGAGGTACGGGGAGCTTTCTTT. This translates into CASSVSGREVRGAFF.